Listed here are 27 T cell receptor beta chains from one sample, sequenced in a study of blood T cell repertoires in COVID-19 (TCRdb year 2020). Library method: the immunoSEQ multiplex PCR assay. The source is immuneACCESS, and TCRdb retained only in-frame sequences with V and J called. Part of the clones is not carried over; for the studies checked, unresolved V genes explain less than half of this, and the remainder is unexplained. Present in this sample are about 140,000 clones, around 88% of which were seen just once. In total, the top ten clones hold more than 1.5% of the sample. Input material: peripheral blood. These TCRs come from an older woman with acute or convalescent COVID-19.

The V and J genes are TRBV28 and TRBJ2-1; the D is unclear. This CDR3 has 14 residues. The V end lost 7 bases, the J end lost 5 bases, and 15 bases lay between the germline ends. CDR1 MDHEN and CDR2 SYDVKM come from the germline V gene. The CDR3 DNA sequence: TGTGCCAGCACCTTAACCCCTAGGAACAATGAGCAGTTCTTC. Protein: CASTLTPRNNEQFF.

The genes are TRBV5-1 and TRBJ1-1, with a tentative D call TRBD1 (6 bases). Deletions cut 4 bases from V and 1 base from J, with 17 bases between. The CDR3 spans 16 residues. Germline CDR1 and CDR2: SGHRS and YFSETQ. The CDR3 reads CASSLQVGRGNTEAFF. The CDR3 coding sequence is TGCGCCAGCAGCCTGCAAGTCGGCAGGGGGAACACTGAAGCTTTCTTT. Together with reference TRBV5-1 and TRBJ1-1, the CDR3 gives the full variable domain: KAGVTQTPRYLIKTRGQQVTLSCSPISGHRSVSWYQQTPGQGLQFLFEYFSETQRNKGNFPGRFSGRQFSNSRSEMNVSTLELGDSALYLCASSLQVGRGNTEAFFGQGTRLTVV.

This chain uses TRBV7-6 with TRBJ1-6; possibly TRBD1 for D (5 bases). V was pared by 1 base and J by 6 bases, with 16 bases between. The CDR3 spans 17 residues. Germline V gene lookup returns CDR1 SGHVS and CDR2 FNYEAQ. The CDR3 sequence is CASSLVYFGTGNSPLHF. In nucleotides, the CDR3 is TGTGCCAGCAGCTTAGTTTATTTCGGGACTGGTAATTCACCCCTCCACTTT.

The chain uses TRBV7-2 and TRBJ2-2; possibly TRBD2 for D (5 bases). There are 13 residues in the CDR3. Trimming cost V 8 bases and J 1 base, with 8 bases left between them. The V gene's germline CDR1 is SGHTA and CDR2 FQGNSA. The CDR3 protein is CASYRGNTGELFF. CDR3 nucleotides: TGTGCCAGCTATCGGGGGAACACCGGGGAGCTGTTTTTT. The full variable domain, with the rest looked up from reference TRBV7-2 and TRBJ2-2, is GAGVSQSPSNKVTEKGKDVELRCDPISGHTALYWYRQSLGQGLEFLIYFQGNSAPDKSGLPSDRFSAERTGGSVSTLTIQRTQQEDSAVYLCASYRGNTGELFFGEGSRLTVL.

The J gene is TRBJ2-1, the V gene TRBV7-3, with 10 bases fitting TRBD1. V lost 4 bases, J lost 9 bases, and 9 bases stayed unmatched. The CDR3 loop spans 15 amino acids. CDR1 SGHTA and CDR2 FQGTGA come from the germline V gene. CDR3 DNA: TGTGCCAGCAGCTCCCCCGCGGGACAGGGGAGTGAGCAGTTCTTC. It codes for CASSSPAGQGSEQFF.

The J gene is TRBJ2-7, the V gene TRBV30, with TRBD1 as a possible D gene (6 bases). V was cut by 7 bases and J by 3 bases, with 13 bases left in between. From germline, CDR1 is GTSNPN and CDR2 SVGIG (reference sequence). The CDR3 sequence is 12 residues long. DNA of the CDR3: TGTGCCTTTAAGGACAGTTTCTACGAGCAGTACTTC. This codes for CAFKDSFYEQYF.

The chain joins TRBV19 to TRBJ1-2; 9 bases align to TRBD1. V was pared by 9 bases and J by 4 bases, with 12 bases of the junction left unmatched. The CDR3 consists of 15 residues. Germline lookup yields CDR1 LNHDA and CDR2 SQIVND (reference sequence). CDR3 DNA: TGTGCCAGCGCATACGGGACAGGGTATGCCTATGGCTACACCTTC. Protein: CASAYGTGYAYGYTF.

This chain connects TRBV21-1 to TRBJ1-1; TRBD1 reflects the table's D call only, with no check against the DNA. TRBV21-1 is recorded as a pseudogene. This CDR3 has 17 residues. CDR3: CASTANRDRVMNTEAFF. Here the CDR3 DNA reads TGTGCCAGCACCGCTAACCGGGACAGGGTGATGAACACTGAAGCTTTCTTT.

The rearrangement links TRBV6-5 to TRBJ1-6, with 8 nucleotides matching TRBD1. Germline V lookup: CDR1 MNHEY, CDR2 SVGAGI. V lost 7 bases, J lost 7 bases, and 6 bases stayed unmatched. The CDR3 spans 14 residues. The chain's CDR3 is CASTSTGGNSPLHF. The CDR3 nucleotides read TGTGCCAGCACATCCACAGGGGGAAATTCACCCCTCCACTTT.

This sequence joins TRBV6-1 and TRBJ1-1; 7 bases match TRBD1. V gave up 3 bases and J gave up 6 bases; unmatched junction bases: 10. The CDR3 extends over 15 amino acids. From germline, CDR1 is MNHNS and CDR2 SASEGT. The CDR3 spells CASSDSWQGESEAFF. DNA of the CDR3: TGTGCCAGCAGTGATTCGTGGCAGGGGGAATCTGAAGCTTTCTTT.

The CDR3 coding sequence is TGTGCCAGCAGCCAATTCACAGGGGGCGAGTATACCGGGGAGCTGTTTTTT. Its translation is CASSQFTGGEYTGELFF. V and J are TRBV14 and TRBJ2-2; the match to TRBD1 covers 9 bases. The J segment lost 5 bases and the V segment lost 2 bases, leaving 9 bases of the junction unmatched. From germline, CDR1 is SGHDN and CDR2 FVKESK. This CDR3 is built from 17 residues.

A single count supports this clone. The genes are TRBV4-3 and TRBJ2-1; TRBD1 is a possible D gene (5 bases). CDR1 is LGHNA and CDR2 is YSLEER in the germline V gene. The CDR3 is 16 amino acids. V was clipped by 1 base and J by 0 bases, with 10 bases between them. Here the CDR3 DNA reads TGCGCCAGCAGCCAAGGGGGCCTCAGCTCCTACAATGAGCAGTTCTTC. Protein: CASSQGGLSSYNEQFF.

The CDR3 DNA sequence: TGTGCCAGCAGTCGCCTACAGGGGGGCACAGATACGCAGTATTTT. The encoded protein is CASSRLQGGTDTQYF. This chain links TRBV2 with TRBJ2-3; 8 bases fit TRBD1. The CDR3 is 15 amino acids. Unmatched junction bases numbered 5, after V lost 5 bases and J lost 1 base. The germline V gene encodes CDR1 SNHLY and CDR2 FYNNEI. The variable domain in full, with the rest retrieved from reference TRBV2 and TRBJ2-3, is EPEVTQTPSHQVTQMGQEVILRCVPISNHLYFYWYRQILGQKVEFLVSFYNNEISEKSEIFDDQFSVERPDGSNFTLKIRSTKLEDSAMYFCASSRLQGGTDTQYFGPGTRLTVL.

This clone has a handful of counts. The chain has TRBV7-2 and TRBJ1-4; D is uncertain. V was cut by 2 bases and J by 5 bases, with 9 bases left in between. Germline V gene data show CDR1 as SGHTA and CDR2 as FQGNSA. CDR3 length equals 14 residues. The CDR3 nucleotides read TGTGCCAGCAGCTTATCAGGCCTGAATGAAAAACTGTTTTTT. This sequence encodes CASSLSGLNEKLFF.

The chain carries TRBV11-3 and TRBJ2-1; D might be TRBD1 (6 bases). The germline V and J ends were trimmed by 5 bases and 4 bases, with 12 bases remaining between them. The CDR3 is made up of 14 amino acids. The V gene's germline CDR1 is SGHNT and CDR2 YENEEA. CDR3 sequence reads: CASSPGQPYNEQFF. The CDR3 DNA sequence: TGTGCCAGCAGCCCTGGACAGCCTTACAATGAGCAGTTCTTC. The full variable domain, completed using reference TRBV11-3 and TRBJ2-1, is EAGVVQSPRYKIIEKKQPVAFWCNPISGHNTLYWYLQNLGQGPELLIRYENEEAVDDSQLPKDRFSAERLKGVDSTLKIQPAELGDSAVYLCASSPGQPYNEQFFGPGTRLTVL.

The CDR3 region has the DNA TGTGCCAGCAGCTTAGGCAACTGGGCAGATAGCAATCAGCCCCAGCATTTT. It encodes CASSLGNWADSNQPQHF. This chain links TRBV7-2 with TRBJ1-5; no reliable D call. The CDR3 contains 17 residues. V lost 1 base, J lost 0 bases, and 13 bases lay in between. Looked up from germline, CDR1 is SGHTA and CDR2 is FQGNSA.

The chain uses TRBV6-6 and TRBJ1-5; D is perhaps TRBD1 (5 bases). Germline CDR1 reads MNHNY; CDR2 reads SVGAGI (reference sequence). Trimming took 7 bases from V and 6 from J, leaving 16 bases between them. The CDR3 totals 14 residues. CDR3 region: CASILQEYGQPQHF. The CDR3 region has the DNA TGTGCCAGCATCTTACAGGAGTACGGTCAGCCCCAGCATTTT.

The chain joins TRBV9 to TRBJ2-7; TRBD1 agrees at 7 bases. CDR1 and CDR2 from the germline V gene are SGDLS and YYNGEE. The V segment lost 4 bases and the J segment 0 bases; nucleotides outside the gene matches: 7. The CDR3 consists of 15 residues. As DNA, the CDR3 is TGTGCCAGCAGCCCCCGACAGGGCAGCTCCTACGAGCAGTACTTC. This codes for CASSPRQGSSYEQYF.

This clone showed up just once. This chain joins TRBV11-2 and TRBJ2-1, with 13 bases matching TRBD2. Per the germline V gene, CDR1 is SGHAT and CDR2 is FQNNGV. The CDR3 runs 17 residues. J gave up 3 bases and V 5 bases, and 7 bases lay outside the gene matches. In nucleotides, the CDR3 is TGTGCCAGCAGCCCGAGACTAGCGGGGGGTTACTACAATGAGCAGTTCTTC. It is translated as CASSPRLAGGYYNEQFF.

This clone was recorded a few times. The chain combines TRBV24-1 with TRBJ2-7, with D perhaps TRBD2 (5 bases). From germline, CDR1 is KGHDR and CDR2 SFDVKD. The CDR3 totals 12 residues. Trimming removed 4 bases from V and 7 bases from J, with 10 bases in between. The CDR3: CATSDPGGEQYF. The CDR3 region has the DNA TGTGCCACCAGTGACCCGGGCGGGGAGCAGTACTTC.

V is TRBV7-8 and J is TRBJ1-6; 7 bases map to TRBD1. This CDR3 comprises 13 residues. CDR1 and CDR2 from the germline V gene are SGHVS and FQNEAQ. V lost 4 bases and J lost 7; bases outside the gene matches: 1. CDR3 in amino acids: CASSSQGNSPLHF. The CDR3 nucleotides read TGTGCCAGCAGCTCACAGGGGAATTCACCCCTCCACTTT. The full variable domain, in which reference TRBV7-8 and TRBJ1-6 provide the parts outside the CDR3, is GAGVSQSPRYKVAKRGQDVALRCDPISGHVSLFWYQQALGQGPEFLTYFQNEAQLDKSGLPSDRFFAERPEGSVSTLKIQRTQQEDSAVYLCASSSQGNSPLHFGNGTRLTVT.

This sequence joins TRBV28 and TRBJ1-5, with 11 bases that match TRBD1. This CDR3 comprises 16 residues. CDR1 and CDR2 (germline): MDHEN, SYDVKM. The V and J ends lost 5 bases and 2 bases, in that order; junction bases with no gene match: 5. CDR3 residues: CASSDRTGGRNQPQHF. The DNA of the CDR3 is TGTGCCAGCAGTGACCGGACAGGGGGCCGCAATCAGCCCCAGCATTTT.

CDR3 bases: TGTGCCACACAACTCTGGGGCGGGGATTATGGCTACACCTTC. The encoded protein is CATQLWGGDYGYTF. J is TRBJ1-2 and V is TRBV7-9, with D perhaps TRBD1 (5 bases). V dropped 10 bases and J dropped 5 bases, with 20 bases sitting between them. Germline V gives CDR1 SEHNR, CDR2 FQNEAQ (reference sequence). This CDR3 is 14 amino acids long.

V usage is TRBV18 and J usage is TRBJ1-3; D remains unclear. The V and J ends lost 2 bases and 1 base respectively, with 6 bases between them. This CDR3 is 14 amino acids long. Germline V gives CDR1 KGHSH, CDR2 LQKENI. CDR3 region: CASSPEGSGNTIYF. As DNA, the CDR3 is TGTGCCAGCTCACCAGAGGGTTCTGGAAACACCATATATTTT.

The chain is built from TRBV9 and TRBJ2-2, with 7 bases lining up with TRBD1. The CDR3 runs 17 residues. Germline trimming cut 4 bases from V and 4 bases from J; bases unmatched to any gene: 13. CDR1 and CDR2 from the germline V gene are SGDLS and YYNGEE. The CDR3 here is CASSYPDRVGSTGELFF. DNA for the CDR3: TGTGCCAGCAGCTATCCCGACAGGGTTGGGAGCACCGGGGAGCTGTTTTTT.

This clone occurred once. This rearrangement joins TRBV28 to TRBJ1-2; tentative D call: TRBD1 (5 bases). The V end lost 4 bases, the J end lost 3 bases, and 9 bases lay between the germline ends. The CDR3 runs 13 residues. Germline lookup yields CDR1 MDHEN and CDR2 SYDVKM. The CDR3 protein is CASSSGGDYGYTF. CDR3 DNA: TGTGCCAGCAGTTCCGGGGGTGACTATGGCTACACCTTC.

CDR3 bases: TGTGCCAGCAGCCAACGAACAGTGGATAATTCACCCCTCCACTTT. Its translation is CASSQRTVDNSPLHF. J is TRBJ1-6 and V is TRBV3-1 (or the pseudogene TRBV3-2); D is uncertain. The CDR3 extends over 15 amino acids. Between the trimmed V and J ends, which lost 2 bases and 5 bases, there was a span of 10 bases. CDR1 is LGHDT, CDR2 YNNKEL, per germline (reference sequence).